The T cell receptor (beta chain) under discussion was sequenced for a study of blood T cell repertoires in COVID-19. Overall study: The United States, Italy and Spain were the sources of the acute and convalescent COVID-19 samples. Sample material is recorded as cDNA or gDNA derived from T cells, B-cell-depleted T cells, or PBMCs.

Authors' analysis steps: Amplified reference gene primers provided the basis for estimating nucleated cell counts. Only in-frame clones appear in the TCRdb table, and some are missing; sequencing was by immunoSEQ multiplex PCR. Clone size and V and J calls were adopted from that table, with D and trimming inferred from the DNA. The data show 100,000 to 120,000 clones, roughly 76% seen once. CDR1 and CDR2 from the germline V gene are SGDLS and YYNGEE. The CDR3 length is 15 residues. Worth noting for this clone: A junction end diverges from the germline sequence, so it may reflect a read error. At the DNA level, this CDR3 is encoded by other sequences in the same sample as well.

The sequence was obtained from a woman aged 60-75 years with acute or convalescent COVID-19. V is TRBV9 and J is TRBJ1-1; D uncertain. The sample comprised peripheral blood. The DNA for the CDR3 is TGTGCCAGCAGCGTAGGAGGATATGGGAGAACTGAAGCCTTCTTT. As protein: CASSVGGYGRTEAFF.